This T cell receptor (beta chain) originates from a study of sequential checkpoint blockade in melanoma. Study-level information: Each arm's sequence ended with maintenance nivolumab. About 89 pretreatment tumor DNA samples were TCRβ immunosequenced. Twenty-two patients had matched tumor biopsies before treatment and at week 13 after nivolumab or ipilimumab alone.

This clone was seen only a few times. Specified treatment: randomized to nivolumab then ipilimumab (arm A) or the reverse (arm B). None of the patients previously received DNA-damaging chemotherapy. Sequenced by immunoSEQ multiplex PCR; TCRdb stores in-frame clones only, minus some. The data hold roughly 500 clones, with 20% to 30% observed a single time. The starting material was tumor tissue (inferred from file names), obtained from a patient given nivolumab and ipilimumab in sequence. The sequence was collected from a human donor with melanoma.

CDR3 loop: CASSQIQGDHEQYF. The CDR3 nucleotides are TGCGCCAGCAGCCAAATCCAGGGGGACCACGAGCAGTACTTC. The chain has TRBV4-1 and TRBJ2-7; 7 bases agree with TRBD1. CDR1 is MGHRA and CDR2 is YSYEKL in the germline V gene. The CDR3 contains 14 residues. The J segment lost 5 bases and the V segment lost 2 bases, leaving 6 bases of the junction unmatched.